Each of the 20 T cell receptor beta chains below was sequenced from the same sample in a study of T cell responses to AZD1222 COVID-19 vaccine (dated by TCRdb to the early 2020s). Libraries were made using the immunoSEQ multiplex PCR assay. TCRdb retrieved this table from immuneACCESS and kept in-frame rearrangements only. Not all clones are present; in checked studies, unresolved V genes account for under half, and no reason is known for the remainder. The sample contains under 150,000 clones, roughly 92% of them found a single time. The top ten clonotypes cover approximately 1.2% of the sample. The time point label corresponds to: about 28 days (+/-7) after the second vaccine dose. The sequences come from peripheral blood, collected 28 days after the second AZD1222 dose. Receptors were obtained from an adult who received the AZD1222 COVID-19 vaccine.

The chain links TRBV7-8 to TRBJ1-3, with D possibly being TRBD1 (6 bases). The ends were cut back, 5 bases at V and 0 bases at J, with 14 bases in the middle. Germline CDR1 is SGHVS and CDR2 is FQNEAQ. There are 16 residues in the CDR3. The CDR3 sequence is CASSPRQVSSGNTIYF. DNA for the CDR3: TGTGCCAGCAGCCCAAGACAGGTATCCTCTGGAAACACCATATATTTT.

The chain combines TRBV19 with TRBJ1-2, with a weak D call TRBD1 (6 bases). The CDR3 totals 14 residues. Trimming removed 4 bases at V and 5 bases at J, with 14 bases between. CDR1 and CDR2 (germline): LNHDA, SQIVND (reference sequence). CDR3 amino acids: CASSRQRDNYGYTF. For the CDR3, the DNA is TGTGCCAGTAGTAGACAACGGGACAATTATGGCTACACCTTC.

Written as DNA, the CDR3 is TGTGCCAGCACCTCGACAGGGGCCATAGGAGGGAGAAGAGAGACCCAGTACTTC. Translating gives CASTSTGAIGGRRETQYF. The chain employs TRBV7-2 and TRBJ2-5; 8 bases agree with TRBD1. The CDR3 runs to 18 residues. Trimming took 7 bases from V and 4 from J; bases not matched to a gene: 20. The germline CDR1 and CDR2 sequences are SGHTA and FQGNSA. Filled out from reference TRBV7-2 and TRBJ2-5, the complete variable domain reads GAGVSQSPSNKVTEKGKDVELRCDPISGHTALYWYRQSLGQGLEFLIYFQGNSAPDKSGLPSDRFSAERTGGSVSTLTIQRTQQEDSAVYLCASTSTGAIGGRRETQYFGPGTRLLVL.

This clone appeared once. This sequence joins TRBV6-2 or TRBV6-3 and TRBJ2-5; 10 bases match TRBD1. Germline CDR1 is MNHEY and CDR2 is SVGEGT. This CDR3 has 17 amino acids. The V segment lost 2 bases and the J segment 0 bases; nucleotides outside the gene matches: 6. The CDR3 reads CASSYGKTGGYQETQYF. The CDR3, as DNA: TGTGCCAGCAGTTACGGGAAGACAGGGGGCTACCAAGAGACCCAGTACTTC.

The rearrangement links TRBV6-2 or TRBV6-3 to TRBJ2-1, with a tentative D call TRBD1 (6 bases). CDR3 length equals 16 residues. In germline, CDR1 is MNHEY, CDR2 SVGEGT. V lost 4 bases and J 3 bases, leaving 16 bases between the germline ends. The CDR3: CASSSSDRGFYNEQFF. CDR3 DNA sequence: TGTGCCAGCAGTTCCTCAGATAGGGGGTTCTACAATGAGCAGTTCTTC.

With regard to this clone: One junction end disagrees with the germline gene, perhaps due to a read error. The CDR3 nucleotides are TGTGCCAGCAGCTCTAGTAGCACACCCGGCACTTTT. The encoded protein is CASSSSSTPGTF. The chain is built from TRBV7-9 and TRBJ1-1; D is ambiguous. The CDR3 runs 12 residues. CDR1 SEHNR and CDR2 FQNEAQ come from the germline V gene (reference sequence).

This chain uses TRBV9 with TRBJ2-6; 10 bases align to TRBD2. This CDR3 is 18 amino acids long. Trimming at V came to 7 bases and at J to 4 bases, leaving 14 bases not matched to a gene. From germline, CDR1 is SGDLS and CDR2 YYNGEE. The CDR3 protein is CASSVEGLAGAGANVLTF. CDR3 in DNA: TGTGCCAGCTCAGTGGAGGGGCTAGCGGGAGCCGGGGCCAACGTCCTGACTTTC.

The rearrangement uses TRBV28 and TRBJ2-7; 7 nucleotides match TRBD2. From germline, CDR1 is MDHEN and CDR2 SYDVKM. The V and J ends lost 5 bases and 0 bases, in that order; junction bases with no gene match: 7. This CDR3 comprises 15 residues. CDR3 sequence: CASSELAPHSYEQYF. The CDR3 nucleotides are TGTGCCAGCAGTGAACTAGCGCCCCACTCCTACGAGCAGTACTTC. Filled out from reference TRBV28 and TRBJ2-7, the complete variable domain reads DVKVTQSSRYLVKRTGEKVFLECVQDMDHENMFWYRQDPGLGLRLIYFSYDVKMKEKGDIPEGYSVSREKKERFSLILESASTNQTSMYLCASSELAPHSYEQYFGPGTRLTVT.

This clone was counted only a few times. The genes are TRBV6-2 or TRBV6-3 and TRBJ1-1; D remains ambiguous. Germline V lookup: CDR1 MNHEY, CDR2 SVGEGT. The CDR3 runs to 14 residues. Trimming shortened V by 4 bases and J by 4 bases, and 13 bases separated the two germline ends. CDR3 nucleotides: TGTGCCAGCAGTTCACACAAGGAGGGCACTGAAGCTTTCTTT. Its translation is CASSSHKEGTEAFF.

The chain carries TRBV18 and TRBJ1-1; D perhaps matches TRBD1 (6 bases). The germline gives CDR1 KGHSH, CDR2 LQKENI. The CDR3 runs 15 residues. The V gene lost 2 bases and the J gene lost 5 bases, with 15 bases spanning the gap. The CDR3 spells CASSPKGGLVTEAFF. CDR3 nucleotide sequence: TGTGCCAGCTCACCAAAAGGGGGATTAGTGACTGAAGCTTTCTTT.

V and J are TRBV14 and TRBJ2-5; D may be TRBD1 (6 bases). CDR1 is SGHDN and CDR2 is FVKESK in the germline V gene. The length of the CDR3 is 15 residues. V lost 2 bases and J 4 bases, leaving 14 bases between the germline ends. The CDR3 is CASSQPTGWSETQYF. Written as DNA, the CDR3 is TGTGCCAGCAGCCAACCGACAGGTTGGTCAGAGACCCAGTACTTC.

The chain's CDR3 is CASSPSESQPQHF. The CDR3 bases are TGTGCCAGCAGCCCGTCGGAAAGTCAGCCCCAGCATTTT. The J gene is TRBJ1-5, the V gene TRBV6-6; D remains unclear. CDR3 length: 13 amino acids. The germline V gene encodes CDR1 MNHNY and CDR2 SVGAGI (reference sequence). V shed 6 bases and J shed 6 bases, with 12 bases lying between them.

The chain links TRBV5-5 to TRBJ1-1; 7 bases fit TRBD1. This CDR3 is 15 amino acids long. Germline V gene sequence: CDR1 SGHKS, CDR2 YYEKEE (reference sequence). After removal of 2 bases from V and 5 bases from J, the junction contained 9 bases not matched to a gene. The DNA of the CDR3 is TGTGCCAGCAGCTTTTCGGGACAGAGGGCAACTGAAGCTTTCTTT. Protein product: CASSFSGQRATEAFF.

The V and J genes are TRBV6-5 and TRBJ2-7, with 13 bases fitting TRBD2. Trimming at V came to 4 bases and at J to 1 base, leaving 4 bases not matched to a gene. Germline V CDR1 and CDR2: MNHEY, SVGAGI. CDR3 length equals 16 residues. CDR3 in DNA: TGTGCCAGCAGTTCAGGACTAGCGGGAGAGTCCTACGAGCAGTACTTC. This sequence encodes CASSSGLAGESYEQYF.

This chain joins TRBV18 and TRBJ1-6; D uncertain. V lost 5 bases and J 6 bases, leaving 14 bases between the germline ends. Germline loops: CDR1 KGHSH, CDR2 LQKENI. The CDR3 length is 15 residues. CDR3: CASSSSGISNSPLHF. The CDR3, as DNA: TGTGCCAGCTCATCCTCAGGAATTTCTAATTCACCCCTCCACTTT.

The rearrangement links TRBV18 to TRBJ2-7; 7 bases match TRBD2. This CDR3 is 13 amino acids long. Germline V gene data show CDR1 as KGHSH and CDR2 as LQKENI. V dropped 1 base and J dropped 3; count of bases not matched to a gene: 0. CDR3 bases: TGTGCCAGCTCACCACGGGGGGGCTACGAGCAGTACTTC. Translated: CASSPRGGYEQYF. The full variable domain, its missing parts supplied by reference TRBV18 and TRBJ2-7, is NAGVMQNPRHLVRRRGQEARLRCSPMKGHSHVYWYRQLPEEGLKFMVYLQKENIIDESGMPKERFSAEFPKEGPSILRIQQVVRGDSAAYFCASSPRGGYEQYFGPGTRLTVT.

J is TRBJ2-2 and V is TRBV27, with 8 bases matching TRBD2. The CDR3 is 16 amino acids. Germline V lookup: CDR1 MNHEY, CDR2 SMNVEV (reference sequence). V lost 6 bases and J lost 5; bases outside the gene matches: 11. CDR3 sequence (DNA): TGTGCCAGCAGACCTCAAGTAGCGGGGAATACCGGGGAGCTGTTTTTT. This codes for CASRPQVAGNTGELFF.

This clone has only one observation. The chain recombines TRBV5-1 with TRBJ2-5; D gene unclear. The CDR3 consists of 11 residues. Trimming pared 5 bases from V and 5 bases from J, leaving 7 bases between. The germline V gene has CDR1 SGHRS and CDR2 YFSETQ. This CDR3 is CASSSDETQYF. CDR3 bases: TGCGCCAGCAGTTCAGACGAGACCCAGTACTTC.

The genes are TRBV7-6 and TRBJ1-2; no firm D call. This CDR3 region has 14 residues. CDR1 is SGHVS, CDR2 FNYEAQ, per germline. The ends were cut back, 1 base at V and 6 bases at J, with 12 bases in the middle. The CDR3 sequence is CASSLVGQSHGYTF. CDR3 bases: TGTGCCAGCAGCTTAGTGGGTCAGTCCCATGGCTACACCTTC.

The chain has TRBV6-5 and TRBJ2-1; D remains ambiguous. The CDR3 extends over 15 amino acids. Trimming took 0 bases from V and 1 from J, leaving 7 bases between them. The germline CDR1 and CDR2 sequences are MNHEY and SVGAGI. The CDR3 sequence is CASSYSWGSYNEQFF. CDR3 nucleotide sequence: TGTGCCAGCAGTTACTCGTGGGGTTCCTACAATGAGCAGTTCTTC.